Listed below are T cell receptor beta chains from one sample, sequenced in a study of regulatory T cells in long-lasting Graves disease. TCRdb fed the multiplex PCR reads into MiXCR, producing one record per CDR3 protein. Of 200,000 to 250,000 distinct CDR3 sequences listed, roughly 19% were seen once; the top ten hold approximately 12%. The data also belong to a second study, concerning T cells in Graves' hyperthyroidism and ophthalmopathy.

The material was peripheral blood mononuclear cells (PBMCs), obtained at new diagnosis, from a patient treated with antithyroid drugs. The receptors were gathered from a woman in her 30s with Graves disease. Each CDR3 is given with its conserved first and last residue. Each record gives: V gene, CDR3 length, clone size, D gene, J gene, CDR3 protein, CDR3 DNA. D genes are given only for firm matches. Clone size is given for some rows only: seen once, a few or many times, or a class if the clone is expanded.

TRBV20-1	15	many	.	TRBJ1-5	CSARNREHSNQPQHF	TGCAGTGCCCGGAACAGGGAACATAGCAATCAGCCCCAGCATTTT
TRBV28	15	many	.	TRBJ2-4	CASSSSQLAKNIQYF	TGTGCCAGCAGTTCCTCACAGCTAGCCAAAAACATTCAGTACTTC
TRBV11-3	13	many	.	TRBJ1-2	CASSRTELYGYTF	TGTGCCAGCAGCCGGACAGAGCTCTATGGCTACACCTTC
TRBV6-5	15	many	.	TRBJ2-2	CASSYGGADAGELFF	TGTGCCAGCAGTTACGGGGGAGCGGACGCCGGGGAGCTGTTTTTT
TRBV2	13	many	.	TRBJ2-5	CASRLQAQETQYF	TGTGCCAGCAGGTTGCAGGCCCAAGAGACCCAGTACTTC
TRBV27	16	many	TRBD2	TRBJ2-1	CASSLLAGDLSNEQFF	TGTGCCAGCAGTTTATTGGCGGGAGATCTGAGCAATGAGCAGTTCTTC
TRBV29-1	14	many	.	TRBJ1-2	CSVGTGTSNYGYTF	TGCAGCGTTGGAACCGGGACATCCAATTATGGCTACACCTTC
TRBV20-1	12	many	TRBD2	TRBJ2-7	CSLAGDPYEQYF	TGCAGTCTGGCGGGGGACCCGTACGAGCAGTACTTC
TRBV2	14	many	.	TRBJ1-1	CASRGGRMNTEAFF	TGTGCCAGCAGGGGGGGACGGATGAACACTGAAGCTTTCTTT
TRBV20-1	17	many	.	TRBJ2-1	CSAFLSSSVTSYNEQFF	TGCAGTGCTTTCCTTTCATCTAGCGTGACATCCTACAATGAGCAGTTCTTC
TRBV19	13	few	.	TRBJ2-5	CASSIFEEETQYF	TGTGCCAGTAGTATTTTTGAGGAGGAGACCCAGTACTTC
TRBV29-1	11	many	.	TRBJ2-5	CSTWGQETQYF	TGCAGCACTTGGGGTCAAGAGACCCAGTACTTC
TRBV5-5	16	.	TRBD2	TRBJ2-2	CASSFLTSGRTGELFF	TGTGCCAGCAGCTTCTTGACTAGCGGGAGGACCGGGGAGCTGTTTTTT
TRBV7-7	14	.	.	TRBJ2-3	CASSTGTSTDTQYF	TGTGCTAGCAGTACCGGGACATCCACAGATACGCAGTATTTT
TRBV11-2	14	many	TRBD2	TRBJ2-5	CASSPGREQETQYF	TGTGCCAGCAGCCCCGGGAGGGAACAAGAGACCCAGTACTTC
TRBV29-1	13	.	TRBD2	TRBJ2-1	CSVRTSGRNEQFF	TGCAGCGTTCGGACTAGCGGGAGGAATGAGCAGTTCTTC
TRBV18	13	many	.	TRBJ2-7	CASSLRGSYEQYF	TGTGCCAGCTCACTTCGGGGCTCCTACGAGCAGTACTTC
TRBV28	16	many	.	TRBJ2-7	CASNTPRTERVHEQYF	TGTGCCAGCAATACCCCACGGACGGAGAGAGTCCACGAGCAGTACTTC
TRBV28	16	many	.	TRBJ1-2	CASSLLRQLNSYGYTF	TGTGCCAGCAGTCTCCTCCGGCAGCTAAACTCCTATGGCTACACCTTC
TRBV6-1	12	many	.	TRBJ1-5	CASRAGSQPQHF	TGTGCCAGCAGAGCAGGGAGTCAGCCCCAGCATTTT
TRBV19	13	many	.	TRBJ1-1	CASSVQRNTEAFF	TGTGCCAGTAGCGTACAGAGGAACACTGAAGCTTTCTTT
TRBV7-8	14	many	.	TRBJ2-1	CASTPSNAYNEQFF	TGTGCCAGCACCCCTTCGAATGCCTACAATGAGCAGTTCTTC
TRBV30	14	.	.	TRBJ1-4	CAWRGGGTNQKLLF	TGTGCCTGGAGGGGAGGGGGGACTAATCAAAAACTGTTGTTT
TRBV29-1	16	many	TRBD2	TRBJ2-3	CSVALGTSGRTDTQYF	TGCAGCGTGGCCCTCGGGACTAGCGGACGCACAGATACGCAGTATTTT
TRBV20-1	13	many	TRBD1	TRBJ1-5	CSAPGQGYQPQHF	TGCAGTGCTCCTGGACAGGGATATCAGCCCCAGCATTTT
TRBV4-1	16	.	TRBD1	TRBJ1-1	CASTGTGGALVTEAFF	TGCGCCAGCACCGGGACAGGGGGCGCCCTGGTCACTGAAGCTTTCTTT
TRBV28	16	.	.	TRBJ1-5	CASSLRGGGGNQPQHF	TGTGCCAGCAGCCTCCGCGGCGGCGGGGGCAATCAGCCCCAGCATTTT
TRBV30	12	many	.	TRBJ1-1	CAWTPLRTEAFF	TGTGCCTGGACTCCTCTTAGGACTGAAGCTTTCTTT
TRBV2	14	many	TRBD1	TRBJ1-6	CASSERTGTSPLHF	TGTGCCAGCAGTGAGCGGACAGGGACTTCTCCCCTCCACTTT
TRBV20-1	14	many	.	TRBJ2-7	CSAPRGGDPYEQYF	TGCAGTGCTCCCAGGGGTGGGGACCCCTACGAGCAGTACTTC
TRBV20-1	18	.	TRBD2	TRBJ2-1	CSATGTSGSDSSYNEQFF	TGCAGTGCCACTGGGACTAGCGGGAGCGATAGCTCCTACAATGAGCAGTTCTTC
TRBV19	13	.	TRBD1	TRBJ1-5	CASSWDSDQPQHF	TGTGCCAGTAGCTGGGACAGCGATCAGCCCCAGCATTTT
TRBV7-9	17	.	TRBD1	TRBJ2-7	CASSFPGNRDRPYEQYF	TGTGCCAGCAGCTTTCCGGGCAACCGGGACAGACCCTACGAGCAGTACTTC